This T cell receptor (beta chain) originates from a study of cytomegalovirus exposure and HLA in healthy donors. A multiplex PCR was run with 60 Vbeta primers and 13 Jbeta primers. The assay was immunoSEQ multiplex PCR, and TCRdb's table has in-frame clones only and misses some. Among more than 150,000 clones listed, around three quarters were seen once. Germline CDR1 is SGHDT and CDR2 is YYEEEE. CDR3 length: 15 amino acids. Deletions cut 1 base from V and 5 bases from J, with 15 bases between. Regarding the study as a whole: It was shown in a later analysis that HLA-associated TCR beta chains were more clonally expanded than other, equally common chains.

Note on this clone: As yet, its antigen is unknown.

The sequencing input was PBMCs. The gene calls are TRBV5-6 and TRBJ2-5; TRBD1 might be the D (6 bases). The origin of this receptor is a woman aged 25 to 45 in good health and CMV-seronegative. The CDR3 spells CASSLLVSGAETQYF. The CDR3 bases are TGTGCCAGCAGCTTGTTAGTGTCAGGGGCGGAGACCCAGTACTTC.